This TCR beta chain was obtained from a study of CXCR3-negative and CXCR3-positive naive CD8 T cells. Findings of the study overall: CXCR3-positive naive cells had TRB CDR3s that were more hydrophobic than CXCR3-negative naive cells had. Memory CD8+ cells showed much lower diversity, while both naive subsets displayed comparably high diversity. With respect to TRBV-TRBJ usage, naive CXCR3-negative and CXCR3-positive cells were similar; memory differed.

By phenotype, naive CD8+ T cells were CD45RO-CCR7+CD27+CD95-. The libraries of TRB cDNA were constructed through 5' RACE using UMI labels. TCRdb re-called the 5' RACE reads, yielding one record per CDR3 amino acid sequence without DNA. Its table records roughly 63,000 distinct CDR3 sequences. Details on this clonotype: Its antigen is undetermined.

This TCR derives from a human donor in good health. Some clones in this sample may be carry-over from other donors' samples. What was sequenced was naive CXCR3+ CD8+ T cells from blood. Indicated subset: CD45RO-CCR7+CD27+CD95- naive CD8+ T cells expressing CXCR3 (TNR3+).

The CDR3 region is CASVAVRVSGELFF. V is TRBV12-3 or TRBV12-4 and J is TRBJ2-2; TCRdb gives TRBD1 as the D gene, but with no DNA this cannot be confirmed. The CDR3 spans 14 residues.